Listed below are T cell receptor beta chains from one sample, sequenced in a study of CD8 T cells in ankylosing spondylitis. Via MiXCR, TCRdb re-called the 5' RACE reads, giving one row per CDR3 protein. Of 150,000 to 250,000 distinct CDR3 sequences in the sample, roughly 12% were seen once. The sample taken for sequencing was blood, either unsorted or a sorted T cell fraction (not recorded which). The receptor set was obtained from a male donor with ankylosing spondylitis or in good health (not recorded which). CDR3s include the opening cysteine and the closing phenylalanine or tryptophan. Each record gives: V gene, clone size, CDR3 length, J gene, D gene, CDR3 protein, CDR3 DNA. The D gene is left open where the match is weak. Expanded clones are given a class, and other clones once, few, many or no size at all.

>TRBV3-1|few|15|TRBJ2-7|TRBD2
CASSQDGTSGTQQYF
TGTGCCAGCAGCCAAGACGGGACTAGCGGTACCCAGCAGTACTTC
>TRBV12-3/TRBV12-4|few|13|TRBJ1-2|.
CASSPGRTYGYTF
TGTGCCAGCAGCCCAGGACGGACCTATGGCTACACCTTC
>TRBV12-3/TRBV12-4|few|15|TRBJ2-5|TRBD2
CASSSLAGGEETQYF
TGTGCCAGCAGTTCCCTAGCGGGGGGGGAAGAGACCCAGTACTTC
>TRBV2|.|15|TRBJ2-3|.
CASSENFLWPDTQYF
TGTGCCAGCAGTGAGAATTTTCTCTGGCCAGATACGCAGTATTTT
>TRBV7-8|.|16|TRBJ2-1|.
CASKPDWGDWVNEQFF
TGTGCCAGCAAACCCGATTGGGGAGATTGGGTCAATGAGCAGTTCTTC
>TRBV20-1|many|14|TRBJ1-5|.
CSAGGREPPQPQHF
TGCAGTGCTGGGGGCCGGGAGCCCCCCCAGCCCCAGCATTTT
>TRBV7-9|.|14|TRBJ2-2|.
CASSQGLVTGELFF
TGTGCCAGCAGCCAGGGACTCGTCACCGGGGAGCTGTTTTTT
>TRBV27|.|15|TRBJ1-5|.
CASRRGAVSNQPQHF
TGTGCCAGCAGGCGTGGGGCCGTCAGCAATCAGCCCCAGCATTTT
>TRBV30|few|12|TRBJ2-2|.
CAWGDNTGELFF
TGTGCCTGGGGCGACAACACCGGGGAGCTGTTTTTT
>TRBV29-1|.|12|TRBJ2-7|.
CSVEQGPYEQYF
TGCAGCGTTGAGCAGGGGCCCTACGAGCAGTACTTC
>TRBV29-1|many|17|TRBJ1-1|.
CSVEGWNRASGNTEAFF
TGCAGCGTTGAAGGTTGGAACAGGGCATCGGGGAACACTGAAGCTTTCTTT
>TRBV6-5|few|16|TRBJ2-7|.
CASSYSKVDDSYEQYF
TGTGCCAGCAGTTACTCGAAAGTCGACGACTCCTACGAGCAGTACTTC
>TRBV5-1|few|16|TRBJ1-1|.
CASSLAGRNGHTEAFF
TGCGCCAGCAGCTTGGCAGGACGGAATGGCCACACTGAAGCTTTCTTT
>TRBV12-3/TRBV12-4|few|14|TRBJ2-7|.
CASSLSGNLYEQYF
TGTGCCAGCAGTTTGTCTGGAAACCTCTACGAGCAGTACTTC
>TRBV5-6|many|15|TRBJ2-2|.
CASSLVAGAPGELFF
TGTGCCAGCAGCTTGGTGGCGGGGGCCCCCGGGGAGCTGTTTTTT
>TRBV2|.|15|TRBJ2-1|.
CASRAGTGPSNEQFF
TGTGCCAGCAGAGCCGGGACTGGGCCGAGCAATGAGCAGTTCTTC
>TRBV19|.|15|TRBJ1-5|.
CASSIDRGQNQPQHF
TGTGCCAGTAGTATAGACCGCGGACAAAATCAGCCCCAGCATTTT
>TRBV12-3/TRBV12-4|many|14|TRBJ2-4|TRBD1
CASNTGESKNIQYF
TGTGCCAGCAATACAGGGGAATCCAAAAACATTCAGTACTTC
>TRBV7-8|.|14|TRBJ2-1|.
CASSLFFLGNEQFF
TGTGCCAGCAGCTTATTCTTCCTGGGGAATGAGCAGTTCTTC
>TRBV2|.|16|TRBJ2-7|.
CASVGVPRDKPYEQYF
TGTGCCAGCGTCGGCGTACCACGAGACAAACCCTACGAGCAGTACTTC
>TRBV5-1|few|16|TRBJ2-1|.
CASSPEGAGGGPEQFF
TGCGCCAGCAGCCCGGAGGGGGCTGGGGGAGGACCTGAGCAGTTCTTC
>TRBV29-1|.|13|TRBJ2-5|.
CSVGGGAGETQYF
TGCAGCGTTGGAGGGGGGGCCGGGGAGACCCAGTACTTC
>TRBV20-1|.|13|TRBJ2-2|.
CSARQMNTGEPFF
TGCAGTGCTAGACAGATGAACACCGGGGAGCCGTTTTTT
>TRBV29-1|.|14|TRBJ2-1|.
CSVVAAPTYNEQFF
TGCAGCGTTGTGGCGGCCCCTACCTACAATGAGCAGTTCTTC
>TRBV27|few|13|TRBJ2-4|TRBD1
CASSLNRGDIQYF
TGTGCCAGCAGTTTAAACAGGGGAGACATTCAGTACTTC
>TRBV5-1|many|13|TRBJ1-2|.
CASSLGQEDGYTF
TGCGCCAGCAGCTTGGGACAGGAGGATGGCTACACCTTC
>TRBV2|few|14|TRBJ1-6|.
CASSEVGFFSPLHF
TGTGCCAGCAGTGAAGTAGGTTTTTTCTCACCCCTCCACTTT
>TRBV4-1|.|16|TRBJ2-7|TRBD1
CASSLHPGTVGDEQYF
TGCGCCAGCAGCCTTCACCCAGGGACAGTCGGGGACGAGCAGTACTTC
>TRBV29-1|many|12|TRBJ2-1|.
CSVQPAPEEQFF
TGCAGCGTCCAACCCGCCCCTGAGGAGCAGTTCTTC
>TRBV7-9|few|14|TRBJ2-7|.
CASSPPLGDYEQYF
TGTGCCAGCAGCCCCCCCTTAGGGGACTACGAGCAGTACTTC
>TRBV7-2|.|15|TRBJ2-1|TRBD2
CASSSVAGGYNEQFF
TGTGCCAGCAGCTCAGTAGCGGGAGGGTACAATGAGCAGTTCTTC
>TRBV20-1|.|14|TRBJ2-7|.
CSARGPHGGYEQYF
TGCAGTGCTAGGGGGCCTCATGGCGGCTACGAGCAGTACTTC
>TRBV7-2|.|16|TRBJ2-3|.
CASSSGPHSYTDTQYF
TGTGCCAGCAGCTCGGGACCGCACTCCTACACAGATACGCAGTATTTT
>TRBV3-1|few|15|TRBJ2-3|.
CASSQDSRGTDTQYF
TGTGCCAGCAGCCAAGATAGTCGAGGCACAGATACGCAGTATTTT
>TRBV7-8|few|13|TRBJ1-2|TRBD1
CASGGTGNYGYTF
TGTGCCAGTGGCGGGACAGGGAACTATGGCTACACCTTC
>TRBV12-1|.|14|TRBJ2-7|.
CASPLWGSSYEQYF
TGCGCCAGCCCCCTATGGGGTAGCTCCTACGAGCAGTACTTC
>TRBV20-1|few|15|TRBJ2-3|.
CSASSAAGRTDTQYF
TGCAGTGCTAGCTCAGCGGCAGGGAGAACAGATACGCAGTATTTT
>TRBV4-2|.|13|TRBJ1-2|.
CASSQAAFYGYTF
TGTGCCAGCAGCCAAGCAGCGTTCTATGGCTACACCTTC
>TRBV30|.|16|TRBJ2-3|TRBD2
CAWSVASGGLADTQYF
TGTGCCTGGAGTGTGGCTAGCGGGGGGTTGGCAGATACGCAGTATTTT
>TRBV27|few|17|TRBJ2-7|TRBD2
CASTAATSAQGTYEQYF
TGTGCCAGCACCGCCGCCACTAGCGCTCAAGGAACCTACGAGCAGTACTTC
>TRBV5-1|.|14|TRBJ1-1|.
CASSLRTDSSEAFF
TGCGCCAGCAGCTTGAGGACGGATTCGTCTGAAGCTTTCTTT
>TRBV20-1|.|17|TRBJ2-5|TRBD2
CCARAPFLAGAEETQYF
TGCTGCGCTAGAGCCCCGTTCCTAGCGGGGGCGGAAGAGACCCAGTACTTC